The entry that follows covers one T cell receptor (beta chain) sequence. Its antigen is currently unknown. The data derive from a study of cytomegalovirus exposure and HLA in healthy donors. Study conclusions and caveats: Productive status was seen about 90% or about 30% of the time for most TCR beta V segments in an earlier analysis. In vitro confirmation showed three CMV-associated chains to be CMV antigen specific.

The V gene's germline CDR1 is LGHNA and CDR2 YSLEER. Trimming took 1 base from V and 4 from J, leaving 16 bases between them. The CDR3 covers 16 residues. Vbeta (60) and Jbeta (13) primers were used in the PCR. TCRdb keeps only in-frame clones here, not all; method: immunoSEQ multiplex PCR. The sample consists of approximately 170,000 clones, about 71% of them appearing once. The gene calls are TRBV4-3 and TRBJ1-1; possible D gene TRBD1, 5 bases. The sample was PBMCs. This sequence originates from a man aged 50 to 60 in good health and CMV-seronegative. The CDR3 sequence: CASSQGRGVGGTEAFF. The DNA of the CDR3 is TGCGCCAGCAGCCAAGGCCGGGGGGTGGGGGGCACTGAAGCTTTCTTT.